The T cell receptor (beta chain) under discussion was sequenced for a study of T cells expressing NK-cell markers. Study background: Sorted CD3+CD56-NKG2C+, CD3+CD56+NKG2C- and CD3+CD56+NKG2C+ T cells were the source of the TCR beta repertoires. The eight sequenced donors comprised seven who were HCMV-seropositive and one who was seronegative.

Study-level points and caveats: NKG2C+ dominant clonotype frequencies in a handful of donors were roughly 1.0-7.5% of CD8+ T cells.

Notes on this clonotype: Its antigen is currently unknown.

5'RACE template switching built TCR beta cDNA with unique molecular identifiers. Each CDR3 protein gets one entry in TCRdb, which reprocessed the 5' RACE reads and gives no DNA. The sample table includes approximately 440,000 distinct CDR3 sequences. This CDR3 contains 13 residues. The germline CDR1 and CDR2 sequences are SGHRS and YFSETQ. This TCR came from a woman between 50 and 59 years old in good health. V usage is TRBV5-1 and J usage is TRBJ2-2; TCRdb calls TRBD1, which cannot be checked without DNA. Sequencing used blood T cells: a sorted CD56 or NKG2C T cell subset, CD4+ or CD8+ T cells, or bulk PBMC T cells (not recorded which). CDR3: CASSSRASGELFF. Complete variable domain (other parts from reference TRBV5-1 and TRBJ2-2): KAGVTQTPRYLIKTRGQQVTLSCSPISGHRSVSWYQQTPGQGLQFLFEYFSETQRNKGNFPGRFSGRQFSNSRSEMNVSTLELGDSALYLCASSSRASGELFFGEGSRLTVL.